The 21 T cell receptor beta chains below come from one sample, sequenced in a study of early T cells in non-severe SARS-CoV-2 infection (dated by TCRdb to the early 2020s). The library came from 5' RACE. Sequencing was performed on a NextSeq 500. TCRdb reprocessed the public reads (quality trimming at Q25 with fastp, clone calling with MiXCR) and kept in-frame beta chains. Duplicate CDR3 protein sequences are folded into a single record with the most common DNA and genes. In this sample the table shows fewer than 70,000 distinct CDR3 sequences, approximately 12% of which occur a single time. The ten most abundant clones make up 2.5% to 3% of the sample. Sequencing input: whole blood. All receptors come from an adult who was a healthcare worker with PCR-confirmed SARS-CoV-2 infection or an uninfected control (not recorded which).

The chain recombines TRBV5-1 with TRBJ2-5; D uncertain. Trimming stripped 0 bases from V and 4 bases from J, with 7 bases between. Germline lookup yields CDR1 SGHRS and CDR2 YFSETQ. The length of the CDR3 is 13 residues. DNA for the CDR3: TGCGCCAGCAGCTTGGAAGGGTTAGAGACCCAGTACTTC. It specifies CASSLEGLETQYF.

In this sample, this clonotype turned up many times. The chain joins TRBV6-5 to TRBJ1-2; 9 bases match TRBD1. V shed 7 bases, J shed 3 bases, and the junction held 3 bases outside the gene matches. This CDR3 comprises 13 residues. Germline V gene sequence: CDR1 MNHEY, CDR2 SVGAGI. CDR3 protein: CASTTGGHYGYTF. Written as DNA, the CDR3 is TGTGCCAGCACGACAGGGGGACACTATGGCTACACCTTC.

The sample holds a few counts of this clonotype. V usage is TRBV6-5 and J usage is TRBJ1-2, with D unclear. The CDR3 consists of 13 residues. Germline lookup yields CDR1 MNHEY and CDR2 SVGAGI. V was cut by 6 bases and J by 2 bases, with 10 bases left in between. DNA for the CDR3: TGTGCCAGCAGGAGGGCAGCGAACTATGGCTACACCTTC. Its protein product is CASRRAANYGYTF.

The V gene is TRBV7-8, the J gene TRBJ2-5; 13 nucleotides agree with TRBD2. The ends lost 4 bases at V and 0 bases at J; junction bases unmatched: 2. CDR1 SGHVS and CDR2 FQNEAQ come from the germline V gene. The CDR3 is made up of 16 amino acids. The CDR3 loop is CASSSTSGGYQETQYF. The CDR3 nucleotides read TGTGCCAGCAGCTCGACTAGCGGGGGGTACCAAGAGACCCAGTACTTC.

This clonotype appeared a few times. The chain employs TRBV20-1 and TRBJ2-3; TRBD2 matches at 7 bases. The CDR3 has 15 amino acids. CDR1 and CDR2 (germline): DFQATT, SNEGSKA (reference sequence). V shed 0 bases, J shed 3 bases, and the junction held 6 bases outside the gene matches. The CDR3 DNA follows: TGCAGTGCTAGAGAGGCCCAGCGGGGTACAGATACGCAGTATTTT. Translation gives CSAREAQRGTDTQYF.

Worth noting for this clonotype: The DNA is omitted, as the CDR3 cannot be located on it reliably, and the CDR3 follows TCRdb's listing. The genes are TRBV6-5 and TRBJ1-1; the table's D call, TRBD1, was not checked against the DNA. The CDR3 length equals 17 residues, ends included. Germline V lookup: CDR1 MNHEY, CDR2 SVGAGI. The CDR3 sequence: CASSSSVGLGVNTEAFF.

J is TRBJ2-1 and V is TRBV13, with TRBD1 matching over 9 bases. CDR3 length: 14 amino acids. Germline lookup yields CDR1 PRHDT and CDR2 FYEKMQ (reference sequence). V shed 0 bases, J shed 8 bases, and the junction held 2 bases outside the gene matches. CDR3 sequence: CASSLGDRGYEQFF. DNA for the CDR3: TGTGCCAGCAGCTTAGGGGACAGGGGTTATGAGCAGTTCTTC. Drawing the rest from reference TRBV13 and TRBJ2-1, the complete variable domain is AAGVIQSPRHLIKEKRETATLKCYPIPRHDTVYWYQQGPGQDPQFLISFYEKMQSDKGSIPDRFSAQQFSDYHSELNMSSLELGDSALYFCASSLGDRGYEQFFGPGTRLTVL.

In this sample, this clonotype turned up many times. This chain connects TRBV18 to TRBJ2-2; D remains ambiguous. The CDR3 is 14 amino acids. The V gene's germline CDR1 is KGHSH and CDR2 LQKENI. Trimming pared 3 bases from V and 0 bases from J, leaving 5 bases between. CDR3 amino acids: CASSPRANTGELFF. CDR3 DNA sequence: TGTGCCAGCTCACCTAGGGCGAACACCGGGGAGCTGTTTTTT.

This clonotype appeared many times. V usage is TRBV12-5 and J usage is TRBJ1-3, with a possible D match to TRBD1 (5 bases). The CDR3 spans 14 residues. Deletions cut 6 bases from V and 0 bases from J, with 9 bases between. Germline V lookup: CDR1 LGHNT, CDR2 FRNRAP. The chain's CDR3 is CASGGPSSGNTIYF. The DNA of the CDR3 is TGTGCTAGTGGGGGACCGAGCTCTGGAAACACCATATATTTT.

This clonotype came up a few times. The chain is built from TRBV20-1 and TRBJ2-7; TRBD2 might be the D (6 bases). CDR1 DFQATT and CDR2 SNEGSKA come from the germline V gene (reference sequence). The CDR3 length is 15 residues. V lost 0 bases, J lost 6 bases, and 18 bases lay in between. CDR3 nucleotides: TGCAGTGCTAGAGATAGTGTCGGGCGGGGACGCGAGCAGTACTTC. It translates to CSARDSVGRGREQYF.

This clonotype showed up many times. CDR3 bases: TGTGCCCTCGGGACAGGGGAGAATCAGCCCCAGCATTTT. It encodes CALGTGENQPQHF. V and J are TRBV30 and TRBJ1-5, with 10 bases identical to TRBD1. V shed 8 bases, J shed 4 bases, and the junction held 5 bases outside the gene matches. CDR1 and CDR2 (germline): GTSNPN, SVGIG (reference sequence). This CDR3 is 13 amino acids long.

This clonotype has more than one count but fewer than ten. V is TRBV3-1 and J is TRBJ2-6; D is uncertain. The ends were cut back, 4 bases at V and 4 bases at J, with 2 bases in the middle. The CDR3 is made up of 12 amino acids. The germline gives CDR1 LGHDT, CDR2 YNNKEL (reference sequence). CDR3 bases: TGTGCCAGCAGCCCAGGGGCCAACGTCCTGACTTTC. Its translation is CASSPGANVLTF.

The chain carries TRBV18 and TRBJ2-7; D gene unclear. The CDR3 length is 14 residues. Germline V lookup: CDR1 KGHSH, CDR2 LQKENI. V lost 3 bases, J lost 3 bases, and 12 bases lay in between. The CDR3 loop reads CASSPPARYYEQYF. The CDR3 DNA sequence: TGTGCCAGCTCACCGCCAGCCAGATACTACGAGCAGTACTTC.

The V gene is TRBV6-5, the J gene TRBJ1-1; no definite D call. The CDR3 spans 13 residues. CDR1 and CDR2 (germline): MNHEY, SVGAGI. Trimming removed 0 bases at V and 6 bases at J, with 8 bases between. The CDR3 DNA is TGTGCCAGCAGTTACTCGAGAGTGGCTGAAGCTTTCTTT. Its translation is CASSYSRVAEAFF.

This clonotype occurred many times. This chain connects TRBV7-2 to TRBJ1-2, with unresolved D. CDR1 and CDR2 (germline): SGHTA, FQGNSA. Trimming shortened V by 5 bases and J by 1 base, and 14 bases separated the two germline ends. CDR3 length: 15 residues. The CDR3 spells CASSPIRRDNYGYTF. In DNA, the CDR3 is TGTGCCAGCAGCCCGATACGAAGGGATAACTATGGCTACACCTTC.

This clonotype was counted only a few times. The V and J genes are TRBV4-1 and TRBJ2-7; tentative D call: TRBD2 (6 bases). CDR1 is MGHRA, CDR2 YSYEKL, per germline. The CDR3 covers 18 residues. V shed 0 bases and J shed 0 bases, with 18 bases lying between them. This CDR3 reads CASSQEGGGAGHSYEQYF. The CDR3 nucleotides are TGCGCCAGCAGCCAAGAGGGGGGTGGGGCAGGGCACTCCTACGAGCAGTACTTC.

This clonotype was observed at least ten times. A junction boundary mismatches the germline segment, possibly from a read error. V is TRBV5-1 and J is TRBJ1-1, with TRBD1 as a possible D gene (5 bases). Germline CDR1 reads SGHRS; CDR2 reads YFSETQ. The length of the CDR3 is 15 residues. Here the CDR3 DNA reads TGCGCCAGCAGCCCAACGGGACGGATGAACATTGAAGCTTTCTTT. It is translated as CASSPTGRMNIEAFF.

V and J are TRBV18 and TRBJ1-1; no clear D. The CDR3 is 14 amino acids. V was trimmed by 3 bases and J by 2 bases, leaving 10 bases between them. Germline CDR1 KGHSH, CDR2 LQKENI. CDR3 DNA: TGTGCCAGCTCACCGTTACAGACCAACACTGAAGCTTTCTTT. Amino acids: CASSPLQTNTEAFF.

This clonotype was counted at least ten times. This chain connects TRBV12-3 or TRBV12-4 to TRBJ2-4; 7 nucleotides match TRBD2. There are 15 residues in the CDR3. Unmatched junction bases numbered 7, after V lost 5 bases and J lost 3 bases. The DNA of the CDR3 is TGTGCCAGCAGTACAAGCGGGATAGTCAAAAACATTCAGTACTTC. This translates into CASSTSGIVKNIQYF.

This clonotype was seen many times. This chain connects TRBV3-1 to TRBJ2-1; 10 bases align to TRBD1. With V trimmed by 3 bases and J by 7 bases, 12 bases remained unmatched. This CDR3 is built from 17 residues. Germline V gene sequence: CDR1 LGHDT, CDR2 YNNKEL (reference sequence). The CDR3 DNA is TGTGCCAGCAGCCAGGCAGGGACAGGGGCCCCCCTAAATGAGCAGTTCTTC. This encodes CASSQAGTGAPLNEQFF.

The sample holds many counts of this clonotype. The rearrangement links TRBV7-6 to TRBJ2-6; no clear D gene. This CDR3 contains 15 residues. The germline gives CDR1 SGHVS, CDR2 FNYEAQ. V gave up 1 base and J gave up 0 bases, with 4 bases separating them. The CDR3 spells CASSLVPSGANVLTF. CDR3 sequence (DNA): TGTGCCAGCAGCTTAGTACCCTCTGGGGCCAACGTCCTGACTTTC.